A single sample gave rise to the 25 T cell receptor beta chains below, sequenced in a study of blood T cell repertoires in COVID-19. Here immunoSEQ multiplex PCR was the method, and the copy in TCRdb shows in-frame clones only, minus some. The sample includes about 220,000 clones, roughly four fifths of them seen just once. The sample consisted of peripheral blood. These receptors all stem from a woman aged 25 to 39 who had recovered from COVID-19.

The gene calls are TRBV11-3 and TRBJ2-3, with 10 bases fitting TRBD2. Germline V lookup: CDR1 SGHNT, CDR2 YENEEA. The CDR3 length is 17 residues. V lost 2 bases, J lost 0 bases, and 5 bases stayed unmatched. The DNA for the CDR3 is TGTGCCAGCAGCTTAAGGGAGACTAGCGGGAGCACAGATACGCAGTATTTT. Amino acids: CASSLRETSGSTDTQYF.

The chain is built from TRBV11-1 and TRBJ2-1; D is unclear. The CDR3 covers 14 residues. From germline, CDR1 is SGHAT and CDR2 FQDESV (reference sequence). V was shortened by 11 bases and J by 2 bases, with 16 bases between the two germline ends. The CDR3 is CAGTIGLTYNEQFF. CDR3 in DNA: TGTGCCGGCACGATCGGGTTGACCTACAATGAGCAGTTCTTC.

This clone was detected many times. The chain recombines TRBV6-1 with TRBJ1-2; perhaps TRBD1 as D (5 bases). V was clipped by 0 bases and J by 4 bases, with 12 bases between them. This CDR3 is 15 amino acids long. CDR1 and CDR2 (germline): MNHNS, SASEGT. CDR3 residues: CASSEAAQGRYGYTF. CDR3 in DNA: TGTGCCAGCAGTGAAGCGGCGCAGGGCCGCTATGGCTACACCTTC.

This chain connects TRBV7-3 to TRBJ2-1; D unresolved. The germline V gene encodes CDR1 SGHTA and CDR2 FQGTGA. The CDR3 loop spans 15 amino acids. V gave up 5 bases and J gave up 2 bases, with 13 bases separating them. CDR3 in DNA: TGTGCCAGCAGCCCCGCGGCGCGAACCTACAATGAGCAGTTCTTC. Translating gives CASSPAARTYNEQFF.

J is TRBJ2-3 and V is TRBV2; D possibly corresponds to TRBD1 (5 bases). The CDR3 is 14 residues long. Germline loops: CDR1 SNHLY, CDR2 FYNNEI. Trimming left V 8 bases short and J 0 bases short, with 12 bases between. The CDR3: CASGTGFSTDTQYF. DNA for the CDR3: TGTGCCAGCGGAACAGGTTTTAGCACAGATACGCAGTATTTT.

The chain has TRBV2 and TRBJ2-2; D gene uncertain. Germline V gives CDR1 SNHLY, CDR2 FYNNEI. The CDR3 has 15 amino acids. V lost 1 base to trimming and J lost 6 bases, with 12 bases between them. CDR3 protein: CASSEEVRGSGELFF. The DNA of the CDR3 is TGTGCCAGCAGTGAAGAGGTTCGCGGCTCCGGGGAGCTGTTTTTT.

The J gene is TRBJ1-5, the V gene TRBV7-9; 7 bases are a match to TRBD1. V was clipped by 5 bases and J by 1 base; unmatched bases: 8. CDR3 size: 16 residues. The V gene's germline CDR1 is SEHNR and CDR2 FQNEAQ (reference sequence). This CDR3 reads CASSPDRVGSNQPQHF. CDR3 DNA: TGTGCCAGCAGCCCAGACAGGGTCGGGAGCAATCAGCCCCAGCATTTT.

The chain combines TRBV4-1 with TRBJ2-1; 7 nucleotides align to TRBD1. CDR1 is MGHRA and CDR2 is YSYEKL in the germline V gene. V gave up 9 bases and J gave up 3 bases; unmatched junction bases: 17. CDR3 length: 17 residues. CDR3 in amino acids: CASKPGQVAGNYNEQFF. DNA for the CDR3: TGCGCCAGTAAACCCGGACAGGTCGCCGGGAACTACAATGAGCAGTTCTTC.

The chain is built from TRBV11-2 and TRBJ1-1; D remains unclear. V lost 1 base and J lost 1, with 10 bases in between. Per the germline V gene, CDR1 is SGHAT and CDR2 is FQNNGV. The CDR3 is made up of 15 amino acids. CDR3 sequence reads: CASSLVYEENTEAFF. Here the CDR3 DNA reads TGTGCCAGCAGCTTAGTATACGAGGAGAACACTGAAGCTTTCTTT. The complete variable domain, with remaining parts taken from reference TRBV11-2 and TRBJ1-1, reads EAGVAQSPRYKIIEKRQSVAFWCNPISGHATLYWYQQILGQGPKLLIQFQNNGVVDDSQLPKDRFSAERLKGVDSTLKIQPAKLEDSAVYLCASSLVYEENTEAFFGQGTRLTVV.

The V call is TRBV30, the J call TRBJ2-3, with D tentatively TRBD2 (5 bases). The CDR3 has 12 residues. V was shortened by 5 bases and J by 5 bases, with 11 bases between the two germline ends. Germline V lookup: CDR1 GTSNPN, CDR2 SVGIG (reference sequence). This chain's CDR3 is CAWGVAGDTQYF. The CDR3 DNA follows: TGTGCCTGGGGGGTGGCGGGAGATACGCAGTATTTT. Supplemented by reference TRBV30 and TRBJ2-3, the full variable domain reads SQTIHQWPATLVQPVGSPLSLECTVEGTSNPNLYWYRQAAGRGLQLLFYSVGIGQISSEVPQNLSASRPQDRQFILSSKKLLLSDSGFYLCAWGVAGDTQYFGPGTRLTVL.

The chain joins TRBV28 to TRBJ2-7; 9 nucleotides agree with TRBD2. The CDR3 is made up of 18 amino acids. After removal of 5 bases from V and 0 bases from J, the junction contained 14 bases not matched to a gene. Looked up from germline, CDR1 is MDHEN and CDR2 is SYDVKM. As DNA, the CDR3 is TGTGCCAGCAGTCAACCGAGCGGGGGGCTCTCGGGCTCCTACGAGCAGTACTTC. Translation gives CASSQPSGGLSGSYEQYF.

The V and J genes are TRBV7-2 and TRBJ2-7, with 9 positions matching TRBD1. The CDR3 sequence is 15 residues long. Trimming at V came to 5 bases and at J to 2 bases, leaving 7 bases not matched to a gene. Germline values: CDR1 SGHTA, CDR2 FQGNSA. This chain's CDR3 is CASSPDRGLPYEQYF. DNA for the CDR3: TGTGCCAGCAGCCCCGACAGGGGGTTACCCTACGAGCAGTACTTC.

The CDR3 sequence: CAWAREGAAPLHF. The CDR3 bases are TGTGCCTGGGCCCGCGAGGGCGCTGCACCCCTCCACTTT. The rearrangement joins TRBV30 to TRBJ1-6; D is unresolved. CDR1 and CDR2 (germline): GTSNPN, SVGIG (reference sequence). V was trimmed by 5 bases and J by 11 bases, leaving 16 bases between them. The CDR3 is 13 residues long.

The rearrangement joins TRBV7-8 to TRBJ2-7; 7 positions match TRBD2. After removal of 1 base from V and 3 bases from J, the junction contained 3 bases not matched to a gene. This CDR3 spans 14 amino acids. Germline assignment: CDR1 SGHVS and CDR2 FQNEAQ. The CDR3 nucleotides are TGTGCCAGCAGCTTAGTTGCGGGGGTCTACGAGCAGTACTTC. Translation: CASSLVAGVYEQYF.

A few counts support this clone. The genes are TRBV3-1 (or the pseudogene TRBV3-2) and TRBJ1-2, with TRBD1 matching over 8 bases. The CDR3 totals 16 residues. V was pared by 0 bases and J by 5 bases, with 8 bases of the junction left unmatched. Germline-derived CDR1 and CDR2 are LGHDT and YNNKEL (reference sequence). CDR3 in DNA: TGTGCCAGCAGCCAAGAACTGGTCAGGGGGCCTTATGGCTACACCTTC. Its translation: CASSQELVRGPYGYTF.

The rearrangement links TRBV3-1 (or the pseudogene TRBV3-2) to TRBJ1-1, with D tentatively TRBD1 (6 bases). This CDR3 contains 14 residues. V shed 8 bases and J shed 4 bases, with 17 bases lying between them. The germline V gene has CDR1 LGHDT and CDR2 YNNKEL (reference sequence). CDR3 coding DNA: TGTGCCAGCTCGCCCAGGGGTCTAAGCACTGAAGCTTTCTTT. Protein: CASSPRGLSTEAFF.

The chain joins TRBV27 to TRBJ1-3; possible D gene TRBD1, 5 bases. The CDR3 is made up of 17 amino acids. The germline V gene has CDR1 MNHEY and CDR2 SMNVEV (reference sequence). The V and J ends lost 5 bases and 0 bases respectively, with 17 bases between them. The CDR3 sequence: CASSPEGGTYSGNTIYF. The DNA of the CDR3 is TGTGCCAGCAGTCCCGAGGGAGGGACTTACTCTGGAAACACCATATATTTT.

As for this clone: At the DNA level, this CDR3 is encoded by other sequences in the same sample as well. This chain connects TRBV5-1 to TRBJ1-1, with D perhaps matching TRBD1 (6 bases). The CDR3 has 14 amino acids. CDR1 and CDR2 from the germline V gene are SGHRS and YFSETQ. V lost 3 bases to trimming and J lost 1 base, with 10 bases between them. This chain's CDR3 is CASSSGQPNTEAFF. The CDR3, as DNA: TGCGCCAGCAGCTCCGGACAGCCGAACACTGAAGCTTTCTTT.

The V call is TRBV5-4, the J call TRBJ2-5; TRBD2 matches at 8 bases. The CDR3 consists of 15 residues. Trimming removed 4 bases from V and 4 bases from J; junction bases left unmatched: 9. CDR1 and CDR2 (germline): SGHNT, YYREEE (reference sequence). For the CDR3, the DNA is TGTGCCAGCAGCCCTCGGACTAGCAGCGGAGAGACCCAGTACTTC. It translates to CASSPRTSSGETQYF.

This chain links TRBV2 with TRBJ1-4; 7 positions match TRBD1. This CDR3 spans 14 amino acids. V trimming: 8 bases; J trimming: 7 bases; junction bases outside the gene matches: 10. Germline CDR1 and CDR2: SNHLY and FYNNEI. CDR3: CASGSGTEREKLFF. CDR3 nucleotides: TGTGCCAGCGGGTCCGGGACAGAGCGTGAAAAACTGTTTTTT.

The rearrangement uses TRBV18 and TRBJ1-2; TRBD1 aligns across 7 bases. CDR3 length: 15 amino acids. CDR1 and CDR2 from the germline V gene are KGHSH and LQKENI. Unmatched junction bases numbered 11, after V lost 6 bases and J lost 4 bases. Here the CDR3 DNA reads TGTGCCAGCTCGCCTTCCCGGGACAGTTCCTATGGCTACACCTTC. It yields the protein CASSPSRDSSYGYTF.

In DNA, the CDR3 is TGTGCCAGCAGCGCTCGGGTAGCGGGAGGCACAGATACGCAGTATTTT. It yields the protein CASSARVAGGTDTQYF. The rearrangement uses TRBV11-1 and TRBJ2-3, with 9 bases lining up with TRBD2. The trim removed 5 bases at V and 1 base at J, leaving 7 bases unmatched. In germline, CDR1 is SGHAT, CDR2 FQDESV (reference sequence). CDR3 size: 16 residues.

The rearrangement links TRBV15 to TRBJ2-1; D ambiguous. The CDR3 totals 15 residues. Germline V CDR1 and CDR2: LNHNV, YYDKDF (reference sequence). V was pared by 0 bases and J by 0 bases, with 6 bases between. CDR3 nucleotide sequence: TGTGCCACCAGCAGAGACTCTAGCTCCTACAATGAGCAGTTCTTC. It encodes CATSRDSSSYNEQFF. The full variable domain, with the rest looked up from reference TRBV15 and TRBJ2-1, is DAMVIQNPRYQVTQFGKPVTLSCSQTLNHNVMYWYQQKSSQAPKLLFHYYDKDFNNEADTPDNFQSRRPNTSFCFLDIRSPGLGDTAMYLCATSRDSSSYNEQFFGPGTRLTVL.

J is TRBJ2-7 and V is TRBV4-1; a possible D gene is TRBD1 (6 bases). The V end was cut by 3 bases, the J end by 5 bases, with 17 bases between. The CDR3 has 15 amino acids. Germline values: CDR1 MGHRA, CDR2 YSYEKL. The CDR3 sequence: CASSQLVGQGHEQYF. CDR3 nucleotide sequence: TGCGCCAGCAGCCAGCTAGTCGGTCAGGGGCACGAGCAGTACTTC.

This chain links TRBV28 with TRBJ2-7, with unresolved D. Per the germline V gene, CDR1 is MDHEN and CDR2 is SYDVKM. The length of the CDR3 is 12 residues. V lost 5 bases and J lost 0, with 5 bases in between. The CDR3 sequence is CASSASSYEQYF. CDR3 DNA sequence: TGTGCCAGCAGTGCGAGCTCCTACGAGCAGTACTTC.